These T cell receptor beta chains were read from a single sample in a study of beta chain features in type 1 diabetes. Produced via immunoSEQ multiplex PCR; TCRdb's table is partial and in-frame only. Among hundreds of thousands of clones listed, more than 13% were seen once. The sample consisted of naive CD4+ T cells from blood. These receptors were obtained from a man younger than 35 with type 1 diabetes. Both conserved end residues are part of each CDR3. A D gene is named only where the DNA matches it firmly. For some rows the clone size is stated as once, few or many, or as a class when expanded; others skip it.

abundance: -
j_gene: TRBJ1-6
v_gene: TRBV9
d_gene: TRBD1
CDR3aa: CASSGRTGPSEALHF
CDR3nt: TGTGCCAGCAGCGGCAGGACAGGCCCCTCAGAGGCCCTCCACTTT

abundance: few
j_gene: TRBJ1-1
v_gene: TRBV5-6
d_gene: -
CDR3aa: CASSWAGTMNTEAFF
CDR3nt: TGTGCCAGCAGCTGGGCCGGGACAATGAACACTGAAGCTTTCTTT

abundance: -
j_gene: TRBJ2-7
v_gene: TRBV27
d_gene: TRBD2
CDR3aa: CASSLRLAENEQYF
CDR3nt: TGTGCCAGCAGTTTGAGACTAGCGGAGAACGAGCAGTACTTC

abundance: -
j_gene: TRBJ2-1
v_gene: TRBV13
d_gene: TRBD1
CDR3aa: CASSPRQGGDEQFF
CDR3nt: TGTGCCAGCAGTCCGCGACAGGGGGGCGATGAGCAGTTCTTC

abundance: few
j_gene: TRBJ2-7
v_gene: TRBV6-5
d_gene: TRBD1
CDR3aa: CASSYRGQGDEQYF
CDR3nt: TGTGCCAGCAGTTACCGGGGACAGGGTGACGAGCAGTACTTC

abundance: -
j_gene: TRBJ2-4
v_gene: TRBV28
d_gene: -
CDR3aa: CASSLQWRLDF
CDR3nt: TGTGCCAGCAGTTTACAATGGCGCTTAGACTTC

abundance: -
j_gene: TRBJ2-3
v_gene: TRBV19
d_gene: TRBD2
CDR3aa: CASRASGPVSDTQYF
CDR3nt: TGTGCCAGTAGGGCTAGCGGGCCCGTTTCAGATACGCAGTATTTT

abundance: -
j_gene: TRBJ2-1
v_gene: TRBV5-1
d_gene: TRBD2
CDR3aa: CASSGGLLAGLAYNEQFF
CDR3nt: TGCGCCAGCAGCGGGGGCCTGCTAGCGGGATTAGCCTACAATGAGCAGTTCTTC

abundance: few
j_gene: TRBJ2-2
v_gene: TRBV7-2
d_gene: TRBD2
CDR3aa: CASSQGLAVTGELFF
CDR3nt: TGTGCCAGCAGCCAAGGACTAGCGGTCACCGGGGAGCTGTTTTTT

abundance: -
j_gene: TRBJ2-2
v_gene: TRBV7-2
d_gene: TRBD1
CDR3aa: CASSLSPTGSSGELFF
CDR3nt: TGTGCCAGCAGCTTGTCCCCGACAGGGAGTAGCGGGGAGCTGTTTTTT

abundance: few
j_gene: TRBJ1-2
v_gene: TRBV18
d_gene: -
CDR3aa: CASSPARMSYGYTF
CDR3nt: TGTGCCAGCTCACCAGCTAGGATGTCCTATGGCTACACCTTC

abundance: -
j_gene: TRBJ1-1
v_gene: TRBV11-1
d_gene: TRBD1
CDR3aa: CASSNGQGVPDGTEAFF
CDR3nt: TGTGCCAGCAGCAATGGACAGGGCGTCCCTGATGGGACTGAAGCTTTCTTT

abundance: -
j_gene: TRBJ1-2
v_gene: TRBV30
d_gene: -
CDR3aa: CAWSTNYGYTF
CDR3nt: TGTGCCTGGAGTACGAACTATGGCTACACCTTC

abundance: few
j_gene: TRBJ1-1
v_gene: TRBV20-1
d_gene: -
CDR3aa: CSASQEKAFF
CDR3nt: TGCAGTGCTTCACAGGAAAAAGCTTTCTTT

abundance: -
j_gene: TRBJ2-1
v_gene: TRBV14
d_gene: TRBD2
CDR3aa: CASSPGLAGNNEQFF
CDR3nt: TGTGCCAGCAGCCCTGGACTAGCGGGAAACAATGAGCAGTTCTTC

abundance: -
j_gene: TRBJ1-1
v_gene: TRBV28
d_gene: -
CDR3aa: CASSLRVNTEAFF
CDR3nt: TGTGCCAGCAGTTTAAGGGTGAACACTGAAGCTTTCTTT

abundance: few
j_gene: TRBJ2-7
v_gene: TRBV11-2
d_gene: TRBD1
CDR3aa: CASSLEGQGSYEQYF
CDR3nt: TGTGCCAGCAGCTTAGAGGGACAGGGTTCATACGAGCAGTACTTC

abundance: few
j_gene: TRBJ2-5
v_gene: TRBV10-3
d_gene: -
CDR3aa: CAIKRDPSWETQYF
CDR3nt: TGTGCCATCAAACGGGACCCTTCGTGGGAGACCCAGTACTTC